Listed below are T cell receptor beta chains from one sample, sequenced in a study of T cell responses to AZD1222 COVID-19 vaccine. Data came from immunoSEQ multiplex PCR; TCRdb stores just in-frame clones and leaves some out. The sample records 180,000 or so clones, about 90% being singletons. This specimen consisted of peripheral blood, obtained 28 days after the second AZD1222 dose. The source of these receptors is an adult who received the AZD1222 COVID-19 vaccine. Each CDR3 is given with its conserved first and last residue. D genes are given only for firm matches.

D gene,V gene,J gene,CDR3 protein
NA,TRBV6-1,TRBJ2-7,CASSERDPYEQYF
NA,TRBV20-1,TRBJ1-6,CSASDSADSYNSPLHF
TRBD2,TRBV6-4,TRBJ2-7,CASSDAGLGVGEQYF
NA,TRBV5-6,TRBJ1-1,CASSWGPWTAREGEAFF
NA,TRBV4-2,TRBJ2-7,CASSQQDSTYEQYF
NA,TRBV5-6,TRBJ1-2,CASSLLGNGYTF
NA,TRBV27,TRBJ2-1,CASSYGDRYNEQFF
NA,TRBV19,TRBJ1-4,CASSIGGLPTNEKLFF
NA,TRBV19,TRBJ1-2,CASSIGGGLYGYTF
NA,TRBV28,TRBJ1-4,CASSFSGLGNEKLFF
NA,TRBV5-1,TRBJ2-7,CASSLAMRDHEQYF